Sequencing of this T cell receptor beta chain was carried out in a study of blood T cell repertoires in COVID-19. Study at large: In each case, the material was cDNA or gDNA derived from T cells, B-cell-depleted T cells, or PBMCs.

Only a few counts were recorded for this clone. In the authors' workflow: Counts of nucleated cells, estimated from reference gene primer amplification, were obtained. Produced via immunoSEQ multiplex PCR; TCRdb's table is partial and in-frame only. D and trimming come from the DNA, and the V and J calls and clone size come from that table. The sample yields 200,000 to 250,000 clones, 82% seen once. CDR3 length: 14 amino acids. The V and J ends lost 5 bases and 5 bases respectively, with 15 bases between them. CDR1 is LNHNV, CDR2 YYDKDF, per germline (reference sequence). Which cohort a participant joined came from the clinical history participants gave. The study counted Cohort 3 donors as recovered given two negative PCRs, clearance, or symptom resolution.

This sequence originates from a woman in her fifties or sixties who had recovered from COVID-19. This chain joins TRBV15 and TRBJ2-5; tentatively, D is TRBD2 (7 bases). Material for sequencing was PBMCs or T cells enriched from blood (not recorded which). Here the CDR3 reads CATSPGEGRETQYF. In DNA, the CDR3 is TGTGCCACCAGCCCAGGGGAGGGGCGGGAGACCCAGTACTTC.